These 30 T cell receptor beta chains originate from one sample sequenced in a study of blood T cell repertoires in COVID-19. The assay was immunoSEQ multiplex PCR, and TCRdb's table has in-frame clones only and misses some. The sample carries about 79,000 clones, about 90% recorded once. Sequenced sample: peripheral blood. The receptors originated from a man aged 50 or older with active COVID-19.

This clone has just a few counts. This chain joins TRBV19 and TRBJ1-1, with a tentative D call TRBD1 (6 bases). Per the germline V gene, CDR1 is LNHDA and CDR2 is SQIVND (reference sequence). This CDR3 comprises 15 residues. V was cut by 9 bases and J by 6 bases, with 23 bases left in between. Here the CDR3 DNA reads TGTGCCAGCCACCACCGCCCGGGGGGCTCCCCTGAAGCTTTCTTT. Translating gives CASHHRPGGSPEAFF.

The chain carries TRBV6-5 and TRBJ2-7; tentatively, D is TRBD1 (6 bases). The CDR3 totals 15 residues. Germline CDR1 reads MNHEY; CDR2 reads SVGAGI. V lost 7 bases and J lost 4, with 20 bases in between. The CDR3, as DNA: TGTGCCAGCATCCTAGGAGACAGGACGGCTTACGAGCAGTACTTC. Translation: CASILGDRTAYEQYF.

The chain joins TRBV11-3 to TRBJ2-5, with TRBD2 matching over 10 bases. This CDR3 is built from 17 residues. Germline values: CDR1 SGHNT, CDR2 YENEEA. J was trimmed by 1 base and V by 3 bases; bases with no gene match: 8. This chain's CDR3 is CASSFLRTSGVQETQYF. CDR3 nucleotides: TGTGCCAGCAGCTTCTTGAGAACTAGCGGGGTCCAAGAGACCCAGTACTTC. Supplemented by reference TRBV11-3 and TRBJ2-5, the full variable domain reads EAGVVQSPRYKIIEKKQPVAFWCNPISGHNTLYWYLQNLGQGPELLIRYENEEAVDDSQLPKDRFSAERLKGVDSTLKIQPAELGDSAVYLCASSFLRTSGVQETQYFGPGTRLLVL.

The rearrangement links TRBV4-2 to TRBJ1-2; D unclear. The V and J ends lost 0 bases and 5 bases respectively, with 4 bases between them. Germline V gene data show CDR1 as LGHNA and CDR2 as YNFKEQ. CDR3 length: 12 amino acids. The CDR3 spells CASSQEQYGYTF. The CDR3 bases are TGTGCCAGCAGCCAAGAGCAGTATGGCTACACCTTC.

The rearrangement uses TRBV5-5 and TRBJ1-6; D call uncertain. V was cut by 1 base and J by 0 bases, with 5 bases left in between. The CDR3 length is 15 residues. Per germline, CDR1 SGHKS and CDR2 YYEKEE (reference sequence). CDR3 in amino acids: CASSLRSSYNSPLHF. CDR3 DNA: TGTGCCAGCAGCTTGAGGAGCTCCTATAATTCACCCCTCCACTTT.

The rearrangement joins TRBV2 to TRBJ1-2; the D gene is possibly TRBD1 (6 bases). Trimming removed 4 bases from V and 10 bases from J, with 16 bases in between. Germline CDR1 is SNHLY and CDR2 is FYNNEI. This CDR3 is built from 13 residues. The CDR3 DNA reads TGTGCCAGCAGTGTACAGCAGGGACACCTCTACACCTTC. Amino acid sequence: CASSVQQGHLYTF.

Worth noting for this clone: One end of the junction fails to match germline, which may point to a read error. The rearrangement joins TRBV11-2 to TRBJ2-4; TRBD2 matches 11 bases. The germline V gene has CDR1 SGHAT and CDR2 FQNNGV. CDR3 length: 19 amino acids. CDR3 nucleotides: TGTGCCAGCAGCTTAGATCGTAGCGGGGGGGGATTAGGCAAAAACATTCGGTACTTC. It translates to CASSLDRSGGGLGKNIRYF.

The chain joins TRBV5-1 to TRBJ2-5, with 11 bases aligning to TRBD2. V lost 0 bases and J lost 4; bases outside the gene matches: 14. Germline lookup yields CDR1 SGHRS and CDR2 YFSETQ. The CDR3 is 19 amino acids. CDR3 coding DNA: TGCGCCAGCAGCTTGGCTCTTCCCCAACTAGCGGGAGAGGGAGAGACCCAGTACTTC. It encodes CASSLALPQLAGEGETQYF.

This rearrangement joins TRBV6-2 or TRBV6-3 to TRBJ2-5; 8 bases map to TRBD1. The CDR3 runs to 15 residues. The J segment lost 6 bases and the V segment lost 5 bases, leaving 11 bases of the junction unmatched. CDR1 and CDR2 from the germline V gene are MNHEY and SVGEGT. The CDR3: CASSMETGAGKTQYF. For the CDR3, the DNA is TGTGCCAGCAGTATGGAGACAGGGGCGGGGAAGACCCAGTACTTC.

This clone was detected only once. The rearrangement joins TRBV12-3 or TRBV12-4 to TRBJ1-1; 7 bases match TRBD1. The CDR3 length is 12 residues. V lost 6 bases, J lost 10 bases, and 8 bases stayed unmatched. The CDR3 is CASSPDRVSAFF. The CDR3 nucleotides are TGTGCCAGCAGCCCTGACAGGGTCTCAGCTTTCTTT.

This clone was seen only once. The CDR3 nucleotides are TGTGCCACCAGTCCCTCCGGTCTGGGACAGAGGTACGGCTACACCTTC. Translated: CATSPSGLGQRYGYTF. V gene TRBV24-1 combines with J gene TRBJ1-2; TRBD1 aligns across 7 bases. Trimming at V came to 6 bases and at J to 8 bases, leaving 17 bases not matched to a gene. This CDR3 comprises 16 residues. The germline CDR1 and CDR2 sequences are KGHDR and SFDVKD.

CDR3 sequence (DNA): TGTGCCAGCAGCTTAGAAGTTTGGACAGGGGGCTTCTACACCTTC. It specifies CASSLEVWTGGFYTF. This chain joins TRBV7-9 and TRBJ1-2; the match to TRBD1 covers 11 bases. Germline CDR1 and CDR2: SEHNR and FQNEAQ (reference sequence). V lost 1 base, J lost 10 bases, and 8 bases stayed unmatched. This CDR3 spans 15 amino acids.

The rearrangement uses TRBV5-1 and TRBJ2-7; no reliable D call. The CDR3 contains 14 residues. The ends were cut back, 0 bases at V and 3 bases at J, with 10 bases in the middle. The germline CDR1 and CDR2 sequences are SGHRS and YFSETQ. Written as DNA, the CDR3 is TGCGCCAGCAGCTTGGCCAGGCCCGACTACGAGCAGTACTTC. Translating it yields CASSLARPDYEQYF.

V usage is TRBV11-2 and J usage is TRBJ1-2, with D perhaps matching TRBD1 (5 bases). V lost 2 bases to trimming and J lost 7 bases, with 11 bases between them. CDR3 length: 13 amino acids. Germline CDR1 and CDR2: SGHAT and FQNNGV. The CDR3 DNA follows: TGTGCCAGCAGCTTAACGACAGCAGCTGGCTACACCTTC. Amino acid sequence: CASSLTTAAGYTF.

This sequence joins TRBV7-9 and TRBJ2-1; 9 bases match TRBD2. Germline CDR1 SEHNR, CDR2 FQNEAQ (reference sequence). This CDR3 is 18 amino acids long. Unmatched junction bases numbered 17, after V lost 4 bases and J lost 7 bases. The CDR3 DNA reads TGTGCCAGCAGCTCCACGAGGGCGGGAGGGCCAATTGTGAATGAGCAGTTCTTC. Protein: CASSSTRAGGPIVNEQFF.

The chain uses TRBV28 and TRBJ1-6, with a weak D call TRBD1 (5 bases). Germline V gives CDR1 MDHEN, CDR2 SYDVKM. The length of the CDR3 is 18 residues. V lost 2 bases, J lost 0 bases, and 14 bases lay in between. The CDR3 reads CASSLGAAGSSYNSPLHF. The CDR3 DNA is TGTGCCAGCAGTTTAGGGGCGGCGGGAAGCTCCTATAATTCACCCCTCCACTTT.

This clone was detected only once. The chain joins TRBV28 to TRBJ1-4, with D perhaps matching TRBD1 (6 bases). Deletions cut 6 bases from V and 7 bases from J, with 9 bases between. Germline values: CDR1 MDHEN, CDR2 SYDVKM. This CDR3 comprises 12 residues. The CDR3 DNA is TGTGCCAGCAGAACAGGGATTGAAAAACTGTTTTTT. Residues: CASRTGIEKLFF.

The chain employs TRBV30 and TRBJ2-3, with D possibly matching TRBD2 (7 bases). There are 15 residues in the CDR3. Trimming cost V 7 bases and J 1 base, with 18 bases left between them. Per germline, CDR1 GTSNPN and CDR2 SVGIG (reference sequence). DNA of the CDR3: TGTGCCTTCGGGCGGGGGCCTATGGGCACAGATACGCAGTATTTT. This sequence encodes CAFGRGPMGTDTQYF. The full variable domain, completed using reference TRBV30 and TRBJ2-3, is SQTIHQWPATLVQPVGSPLSLECTVEGTSNPNLYWYRQAAGRGLQLLFYSVGIGQISSEVPQNLSASRPQDRQFILSSKKLLLSDSGFYLCAFGRGPMGTDTQYFGPGTRLTVL.

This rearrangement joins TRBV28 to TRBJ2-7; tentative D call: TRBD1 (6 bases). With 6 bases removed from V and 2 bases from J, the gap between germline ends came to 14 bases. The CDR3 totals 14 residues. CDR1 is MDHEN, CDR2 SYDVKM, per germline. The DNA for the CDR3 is TGTGCCAGCAGCCCCGACAGGAGCCCCTACGAGCAGTACTTC. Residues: CASSPDRSPYEQYF.

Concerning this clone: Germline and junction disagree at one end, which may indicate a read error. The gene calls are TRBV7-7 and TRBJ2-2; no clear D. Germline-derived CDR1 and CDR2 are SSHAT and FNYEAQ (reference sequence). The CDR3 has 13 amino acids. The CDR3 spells CASSPQETGELFF. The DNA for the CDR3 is TGTGCTAGCAGCCCCCAGGAAACCGGGGAGCTGTTTTTT.

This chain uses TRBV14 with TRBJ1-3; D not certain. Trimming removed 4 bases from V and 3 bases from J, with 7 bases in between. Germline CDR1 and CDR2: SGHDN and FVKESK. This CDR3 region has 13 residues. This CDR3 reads CASSPGFGNTIYF. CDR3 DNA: TGTGCCAGCAGCCCCGGGTTTGGAAACACCATATATTTT.

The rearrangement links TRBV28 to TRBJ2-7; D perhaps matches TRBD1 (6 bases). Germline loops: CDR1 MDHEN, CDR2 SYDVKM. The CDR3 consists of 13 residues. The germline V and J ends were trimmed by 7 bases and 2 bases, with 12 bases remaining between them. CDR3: CASKLQGTYEQYF. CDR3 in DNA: TGTGCCAGCAAACTACAGGGAACCTACGAGCAGTACTTC.

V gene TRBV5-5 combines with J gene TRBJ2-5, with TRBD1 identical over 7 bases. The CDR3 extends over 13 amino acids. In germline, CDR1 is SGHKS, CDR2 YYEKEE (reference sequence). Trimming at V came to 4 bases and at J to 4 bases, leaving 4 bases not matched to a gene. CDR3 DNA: TGTGCCAGCAGCCGTACAGGGGTAGAGACCCAGTACTTC. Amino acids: CASSRTGVETQYF.

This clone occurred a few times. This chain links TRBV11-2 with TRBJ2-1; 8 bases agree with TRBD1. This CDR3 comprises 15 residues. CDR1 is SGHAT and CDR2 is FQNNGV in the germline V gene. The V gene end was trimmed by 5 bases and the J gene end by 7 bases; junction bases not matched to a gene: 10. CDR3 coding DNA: TGTGCCAGCAGCGAGGTGGGGGACAGGCAAAATGAGCAGTTCTTC. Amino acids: CASSEVGDRQNEQFF.

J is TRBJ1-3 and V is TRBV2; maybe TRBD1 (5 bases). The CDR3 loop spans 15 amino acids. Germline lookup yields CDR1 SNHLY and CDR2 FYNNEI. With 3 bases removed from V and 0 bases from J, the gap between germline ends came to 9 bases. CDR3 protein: CASSEGRVSGNTIYF. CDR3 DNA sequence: TGTGCCAGCAGTGAGGGCAGGGTCTCTGGAAACACCATATATTTT.

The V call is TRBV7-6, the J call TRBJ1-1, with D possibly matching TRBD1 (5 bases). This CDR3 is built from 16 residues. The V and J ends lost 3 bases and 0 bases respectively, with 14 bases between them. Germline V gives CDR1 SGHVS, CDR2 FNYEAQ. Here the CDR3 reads CASSLVPAGMNTEAFF. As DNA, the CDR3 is TGTGCCAGCAGCTTGGTCCCCGCAGGGATGAACACTGAAGCTTTCTTT.

The CDR3 spells CASSLRTGATGELFF. The CDR3 nucleotides read TGTGCCAGCAGTCTCCGGACAGGCGCCACCGGGGAGCTGTTTTTT. The chain employs TRBV6-2 or TRBV6-3 and TRBJ2-2; 7 bases fit TRBD1. The CDR3 has 15 residues. Germline V lookup: CDR1 MNHEY, CDR2 SVGEGT. Trimming cost V 5 bases and J 4 bases; bases outside gene matches: 7.

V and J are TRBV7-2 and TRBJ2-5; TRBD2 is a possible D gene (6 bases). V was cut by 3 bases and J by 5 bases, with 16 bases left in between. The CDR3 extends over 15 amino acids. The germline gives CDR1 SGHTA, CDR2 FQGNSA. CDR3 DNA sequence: TGTGCCAGCAGCTTGGGTCAGCCGGGGAGGGAGACCCAGTACTTC. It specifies CASSLGQPGRETQYF.

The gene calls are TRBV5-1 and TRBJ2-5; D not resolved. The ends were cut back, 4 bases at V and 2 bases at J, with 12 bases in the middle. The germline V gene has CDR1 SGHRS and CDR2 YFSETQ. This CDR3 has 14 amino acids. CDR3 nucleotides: TGCGCCAGCAGCCCTATCGCGGATCAAGAGACCCAGTACTTC. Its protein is CASSPIADQETQYF.

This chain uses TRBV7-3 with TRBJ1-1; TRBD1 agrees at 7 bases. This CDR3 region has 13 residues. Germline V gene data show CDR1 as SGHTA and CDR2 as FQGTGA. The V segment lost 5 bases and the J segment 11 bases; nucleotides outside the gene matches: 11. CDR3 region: CASSHRDSPHAFF. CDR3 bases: TGTGCCAGCAGCCATCGGGACAGCCCTCACGCTTTCTTT.